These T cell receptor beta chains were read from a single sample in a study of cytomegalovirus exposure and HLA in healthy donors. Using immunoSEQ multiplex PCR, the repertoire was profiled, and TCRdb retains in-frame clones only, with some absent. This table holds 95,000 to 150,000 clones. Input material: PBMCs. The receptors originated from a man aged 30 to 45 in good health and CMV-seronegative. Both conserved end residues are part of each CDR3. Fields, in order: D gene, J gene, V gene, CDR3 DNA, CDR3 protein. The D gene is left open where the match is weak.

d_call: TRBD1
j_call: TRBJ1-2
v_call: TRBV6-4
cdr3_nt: TGTGCCAGCAGTCCTACGGGACAGGCCTATGGCTACACCTTC
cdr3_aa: CASSPTGQAYGYTF

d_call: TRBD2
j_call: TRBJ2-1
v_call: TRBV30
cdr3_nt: TGTGCCTGGAGTGACAGGGGGTCGGCTAGCGGGAGCAAAGAGCAGTTCTTC
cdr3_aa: CAWSDRGSASGSKEQFF

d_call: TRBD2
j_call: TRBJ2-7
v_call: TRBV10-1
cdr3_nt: TGCGCCAGCAGCCCCGGGACTAGCGGGAGATCCTCCTACGAGCAGTACTTC
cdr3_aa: CASSPGTSGRSSYEQYF

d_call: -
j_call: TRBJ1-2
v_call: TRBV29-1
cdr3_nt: TGCAGCGGTGACCAATATGGCTACACCTTC
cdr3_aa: CSGDQYGYTF

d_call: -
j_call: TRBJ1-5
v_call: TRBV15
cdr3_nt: TGTGCCACCAGCAGAGCGGGCAGGGATCAGCCCCAGCATTTT
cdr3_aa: CATSRAGRDQPQHF

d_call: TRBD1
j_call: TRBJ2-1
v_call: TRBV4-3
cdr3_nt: TGCGCCAGCAGTCCCGACAGGGAACCGGCTAGGGAGCAGTTCTTC
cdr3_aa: CASSPDREPAREQFF

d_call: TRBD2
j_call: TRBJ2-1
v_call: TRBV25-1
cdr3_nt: TGTGCCAGCATGTGGAGCGGGGCATACAATGAGCAGTTCTTC
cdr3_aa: CASMWSGAYNEQFF

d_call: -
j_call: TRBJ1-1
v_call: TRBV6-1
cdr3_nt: TGTGCCAGCAGTGATTTGAGGGGTGGGGGGACTGAAGCTTTCTTT
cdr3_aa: CASSDLRGGGTEAFF

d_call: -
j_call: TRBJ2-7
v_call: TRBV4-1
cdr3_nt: TGCGCCAGCAGTCCCGGGACATCATTCATCGAGCAGTACTTC
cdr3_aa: CASSPGTSFIEQYF

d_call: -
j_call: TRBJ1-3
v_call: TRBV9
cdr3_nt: TGTGCCAGCAGCGCGGGCAGGGTTTCTGGAAACACCATATATTTT
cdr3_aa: CASSAGRVSGNTIYF

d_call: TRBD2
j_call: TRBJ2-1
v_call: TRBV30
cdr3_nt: TGTGCCTGGAGTACCCAGACTAGCGGGTACAATGAGCAGTTCTTC
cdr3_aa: CAWSTQTSGYNEQFF

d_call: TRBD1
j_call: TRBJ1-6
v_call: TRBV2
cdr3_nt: TGTGCCAGCAGTTCGACAGGGGGTGAGCATTCACCCCTCCACTTT
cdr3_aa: CASSSTGGEHSPLHF

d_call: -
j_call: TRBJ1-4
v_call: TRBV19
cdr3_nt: TGTGCCAGTAGTATGGAGGGCCCCCGGAAAATCGGGGGAAAACTGTTTTTT
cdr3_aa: CASSMEGPRKIGGKLFF

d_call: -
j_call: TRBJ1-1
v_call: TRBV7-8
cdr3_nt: TGTGCCAGCAGCTCACGGGAAGAAATGTTGGGGACTGAAGCTTTCTTT
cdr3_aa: CASSSREEMLGTEAFF

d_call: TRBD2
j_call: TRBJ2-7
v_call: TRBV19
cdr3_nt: TGTGCCAGTTCGACTAGCGCCCCTCCCTACGAGCAGTACTTC
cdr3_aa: CASSTSAPPYEQYF

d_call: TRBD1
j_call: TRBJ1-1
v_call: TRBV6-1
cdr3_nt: TGTGCCAGCAGTTCTACAGGGGCGAACACTGAAGCTTTCTTT
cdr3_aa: CASSSTGANTEAFF

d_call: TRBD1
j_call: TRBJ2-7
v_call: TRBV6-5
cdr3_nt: TGTGCCAGCAGTTACTCGGACAGGGAGGCGTGGGAGCAGTACTTC
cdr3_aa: CASSYSDREAWEQYF

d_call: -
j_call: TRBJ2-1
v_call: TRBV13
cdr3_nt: TGTGCCAGCAGCTTACTGTCAGGGGCCACCTACAATGAGCAGTTCTTC
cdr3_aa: CASSLLSGATYNEQFF

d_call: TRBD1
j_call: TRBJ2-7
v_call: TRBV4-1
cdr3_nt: TGCGCCAGCAGCCAAGTTATCGCCGGGACAGGGGTGGGTAACGAGCAGTACTTC
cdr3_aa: CASSQVIAGTGVGNEQYF

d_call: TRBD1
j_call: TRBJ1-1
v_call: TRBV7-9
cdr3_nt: TGTGCCAGCAGCTTAGCCCCGGGACAGGGGGGGACTGAAGCTTTCTTT
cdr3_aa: CASSLAPGQGGTEAFF

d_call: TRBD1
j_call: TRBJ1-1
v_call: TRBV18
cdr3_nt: TGTGCCAGCTCACGGGACAGAGCCAACACTGAAGCTTTCTTT
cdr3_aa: CASSRDRANTEAFF

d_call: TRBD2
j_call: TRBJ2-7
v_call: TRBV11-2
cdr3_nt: TGTGCCAGCAGCTTAGATGCGGGAGGCGAGCAGTACTTC
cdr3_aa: CASSLDAGGEQYF

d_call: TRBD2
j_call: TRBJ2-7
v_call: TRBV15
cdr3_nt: TGTGCCACCAGCAGGAGAAGCGGGAGGGGCTACGAGCAGTACTTC
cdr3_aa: CATSRRSGRGYEQYF

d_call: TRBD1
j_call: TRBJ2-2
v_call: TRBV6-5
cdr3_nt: TGTGCCAGCTTCGGGACAGGCAACACCGGGGAGCTGTTTTTT
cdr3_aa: CASFGTGNTGELFF

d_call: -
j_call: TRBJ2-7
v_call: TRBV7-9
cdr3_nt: TGTGCCAGCAGCTTTTCTGGCATAACCTACGAGCAGTACTTC
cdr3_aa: CASSFSGITYEQYF

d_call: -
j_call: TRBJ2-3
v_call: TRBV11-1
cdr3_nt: TGTGCCAGCAGCCTAGAGCGGGATACGCAGTATTTT
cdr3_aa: CASSLERDTQYF

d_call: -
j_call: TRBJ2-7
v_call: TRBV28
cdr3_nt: TGTGCCAGCAGTTTACCCTCCGGGATCACCTACGAGCAGTACTTC
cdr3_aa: CASSLPSGITYEQYF

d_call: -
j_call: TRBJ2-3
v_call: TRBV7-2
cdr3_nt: TGTGCCAGCAGCTTAGGAATGGGGCTAGGCACGCAGTATTTT
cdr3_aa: CASSLGMGLGTQYF

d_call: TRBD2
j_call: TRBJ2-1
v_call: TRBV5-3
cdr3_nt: TGTGCCAGAAGCCCATCCCGGGGGGAGATGCGGGACAATGAGCAGTTCTTC
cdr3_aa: CARSPSRGEMRDNEQFF

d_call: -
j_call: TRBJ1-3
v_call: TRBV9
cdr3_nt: TGTGCCAGCAGCCCGACTTCTGGAAACACCATATATTTT
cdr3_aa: CASSPTSGNTIYF

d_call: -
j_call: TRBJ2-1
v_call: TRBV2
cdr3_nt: TGTGCCAGCAGGGGGGGTGAGCAGTTCTTC
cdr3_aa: CASRGGEQFF

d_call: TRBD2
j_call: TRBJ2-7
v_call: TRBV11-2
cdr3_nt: TGTGCCAGCAGCCGGACTAGCGGGACATCCTACGAGCAGTACTTC
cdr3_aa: CASSRTSGTSYEQYF

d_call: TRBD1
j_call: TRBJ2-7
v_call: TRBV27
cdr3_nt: TGTGCCAGCAGTTTTTCGGGACAGACCTACGAGCAGTACTTC
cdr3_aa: CASSFSGQTYEQYF

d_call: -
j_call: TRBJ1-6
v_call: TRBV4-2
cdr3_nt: TGTGCCAGCAGCCACACAGGCGAGACTAATTCACCCCTCCACTTT
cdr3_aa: CASSHTGETNSPLHF

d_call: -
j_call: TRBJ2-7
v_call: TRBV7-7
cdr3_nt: TGTGCCAGCAGCCCCACGAACAGGCCCTACGAGCAGTACTTC
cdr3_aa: CASSPTNRPYEQYF

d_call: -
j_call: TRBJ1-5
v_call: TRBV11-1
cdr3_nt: TGTGCCAGCAGCTTAGATGGGGCAGGTAATCAGCCCCAGCATTTT
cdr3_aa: CASSLDGAGNQPQHF

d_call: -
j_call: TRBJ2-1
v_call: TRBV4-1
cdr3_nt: TGCGCCAGCAGCCAAACCGACCTAGCCGGGGGGCAGTTCTTC
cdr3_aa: CASSQTDLAGGQFF

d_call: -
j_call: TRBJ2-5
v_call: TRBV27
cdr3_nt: TGTGCCACAGGCGTGGAGACCCAGTACTTC
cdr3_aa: CATGVETQYF

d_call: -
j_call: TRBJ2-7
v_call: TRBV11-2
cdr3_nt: TGTGCCAGCAGCCCTACTACCGCCTCCTACGAGCAGTACTTC
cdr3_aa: CASSPTTASYEQYF

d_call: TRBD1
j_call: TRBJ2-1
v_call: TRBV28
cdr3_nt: TGTGCCAGCAGCTTTGGTGGGACAGGGCCCGTTTTATCCTACAATGAGCAGTTCTTC
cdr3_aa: CASSFGGTGPVLSYNEQFF

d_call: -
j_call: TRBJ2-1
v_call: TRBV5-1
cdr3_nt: TGCGCCAGCAGCTTGGAGGCTCAAGGGGCAGGGCAGGGGGGTGAGCAGTTCTTC
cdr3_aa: CASSLEAQGAGQGGEQFF

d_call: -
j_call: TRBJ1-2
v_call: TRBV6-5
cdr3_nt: TGTGCCAGCAGCCGTTCAGGGACTATTAACTATGGCTACACCTTC
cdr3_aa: CASSRSGTINYGYTF

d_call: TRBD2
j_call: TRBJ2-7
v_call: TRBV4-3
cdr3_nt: TGCGCCAGCAGCCAAGTAGTAGCGGGAGGTGACGAGCAGTACTTC
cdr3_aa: CASSQVVAGGDEQYF

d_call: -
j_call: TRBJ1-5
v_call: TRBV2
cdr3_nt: TGTGCCACCTCCCAAACCGACAGAAATCAGCCCCAGCATTTT
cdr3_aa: CATSQTDRNQPQHF

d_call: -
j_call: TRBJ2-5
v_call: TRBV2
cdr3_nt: TGTGCCAGCAGGGTTTACCTGGGCCAGATCGGAGAGACCCAGTACTTC
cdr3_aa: CASRVYLGQIGETQYF

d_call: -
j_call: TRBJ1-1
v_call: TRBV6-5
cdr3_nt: TGTGCCAGCAGCCCTCAGGGCTCTGAAGCTTTCTTT
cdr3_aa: CASSPQGSEAFF

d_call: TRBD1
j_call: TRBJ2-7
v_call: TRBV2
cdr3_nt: TGTGCCAGCAGGGCAAGAGACAGGGGTACGTACGAGCAGTACTTC
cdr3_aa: CASRARDRGTYEQYF

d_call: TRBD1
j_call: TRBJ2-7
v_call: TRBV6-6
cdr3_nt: TGTGCCAGCAGTTACGCGGGGACAGGGGCTTCCTACGAGCAGTACTTC
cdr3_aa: CASSYAGTGASYEQYF